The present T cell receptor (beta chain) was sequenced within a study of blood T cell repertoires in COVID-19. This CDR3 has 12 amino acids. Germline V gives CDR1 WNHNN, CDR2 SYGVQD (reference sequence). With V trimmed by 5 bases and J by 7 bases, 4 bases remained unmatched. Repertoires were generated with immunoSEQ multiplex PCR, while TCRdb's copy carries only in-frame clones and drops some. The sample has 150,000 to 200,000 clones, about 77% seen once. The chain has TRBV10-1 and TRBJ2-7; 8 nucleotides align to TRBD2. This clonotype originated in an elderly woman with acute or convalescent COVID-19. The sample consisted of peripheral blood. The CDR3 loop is CASSPSGGEQYF. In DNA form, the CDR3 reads TGCGCCAGCAGTCCTTCGGGAGGGGAGCAGTACTTC.